The clone carrying this TCR beta chain has ten or more counts. The source of the sample is a study of T-cell reconstitution after alpha-beta-depleted transplantation in children. Per the germline V gene, CDR1 is SGHAT and CDR2 is FQNNGV. V shed 4 bases, J shed 6 bases, and the junction held 8 bases outside the gene matches. The CDR3 runs to 15 residues. A library of TCRbeta sequences, prepared with unique molecular identifiers, was generated. TCRdb independently ran MiXCR on the PCR reads; one entry per CDR3 protein. This sample has some 240,000 distinct CDR3 sequences, with approximately 9.8% found just once.

This receptor was obtained from a human donor who donated a stem cell graft to a child with SCID. The chain recombines TRBV11-2 with TRBJ1-4; 7 bases align to TRBD1. The source material was PBMCs from the stem cell graft donor, sampled from the stem cell graft. The CDR3 region is CASSSQGTADEKLFF. The CDR3 nucleotides read TGTGCCAGCAGCTCACAGGGGACTGCGGATGAAAAACTGTTTTTT.